These 19 T cell receptor beta chains came from one sample sequenced in a study of blood T cells in healthy people across ages. Sample-barcoded 5' priming and a J-beta primer mix drove a second PCR of roughly 6 to 12 cycles. In TCRdb, the 5' RACE reads were re-called with MiXCR into one record per CDR3 protein. The table has some 1.5 million distinct CDR3 sequences, approximately 43% seen once; the top ten hold approximately 4.1%. Source material: blood. The source of these receptors is a woman younger than 30 in good health.

Comment on this clonotype: Relative to the germline gene, one junction end is altered; a read error may explain this. This sequence joins TRBV6-2 or TRBV6-3 and TRBJ2-1; D unresolved. CDR3 length: 13 amino acids. CDR1 and CDR2 from the germline V gene are MNHEY and SVGEGT. Here the CDR3 reads CASSDSLKNEQFF. The CDR3 coding sequence is TGTGCCAGCAGTGACTCCCTGAAGAATGAGCAGTTCTTC.

This rearrangement joins TRBV6-6 to TRBJ2-5; the D gene is possibly TRBD1 (6 bases). Trimming removed 5 bases at V and 4 bases at J, with 11 bases between. Germline V gene sequence: CDR1 MNHNY, CDR2 SVGAGI (reference sequence). This CDR3 comprises 13 residues. This CDR3 reads CASSGGRGETQYF. As DNA, the CDR3 is TGTGCCAGCAGTGGGGGCAGGGGAGAGACCCAGTACTTC.

V usage is TRBV20-1 and J usage is TRBJ1-2; D is uncertain. Trimming shortened V by 3 bases and J by 1 base, and 6 bases separated the two germline ends. Germline V CDR1 and CDR2: DFQATT, SNEGSKA (reference sequence). The CDR3 is made up of 12 amino acids. DNA of the CDR3: TGCAGTGCTAGGGGGTTTAACTATGGCTACACCTTC. This gives the protein CSARGFNYGYTF.

This clonotype was found once. The V call is TRBV12-3 or TRBV12-4, the J call TRBJ2-1; D gene unclear. The CDR3 consists of 13 residues. This CDR3 reads CTGSWRSYNEQFF. CDR3 nucleotide sequence: TGTACCGGCAGTTGGCGCTCCTACAATGAGCAGTTCTTC.

The rearrangement links TRBV24-1 to TRBJ2-1; 8 bases are shared with TRBD2. The V segment lost 5 bases and the J segment 9 bases; nucleotides outside the gene matches: 8. The CDR3 is 14 residues long. CDR1 and CDR2 (germline): KGHDR, SFDVKD. The CDR3 region has the DNA TGTGCCACCAGTGTTCCCGGGACTAGTGCTGAGCAGTTCTTC. Residues: CATSVPGTSAEQFF.

This clonotype was counted only a few times. This chain joins TRBV6-6 and TRBJ2-1; D is possibly TRBD1 (6 bases). Germline V CDR1 and CDR2: MNHNY, SVGAGI (reference sequence). This CDR3 contains 14 residues. The V and J ends lost 8 bases and 6 bases respectively, with 17 bases between them. CDR3 nucleotides: TGTGCCAGCGTCTCCCTTCTAGGGGGCAATGAGCAGTTCTTC. This codes for CASVSLLGGNEQFF.

This clonotype was counted many times. This chain connects TRBV5-5 to TRBJ2-1; possibly TRBD2 for D (6 bases). The J call may be wrong; the DNA end is better matched by TRBJ2-7. Germline assignment: CDR1 SGHKS and CDR2 YYEKEE (reference sequence). The CDR3 length is 15 residues. CDR3 bases: TGTGCCAGCAGCTTGGACCGGGACTCCTACAATGAGCAGTACTTC. It translates to CASSLDRDSYNEQYF.

The J gene is TRBJ2-3, the V gene TRBV28, with 11 bases identical to TRBD2. Per the germline V gene, CDR1 is MDHEN and CDR2 is SYDVKM. Trimming at V came to 4 bases and at J to 0 bases, leaving 6 bases not matched to a gene. The CDR3 totals 17 residues. Here the CDR3 DNA reads TGTGCCAGCAGTTCCGGGGGACTAGCGGCCAGCACAGATACGCAGTATTTT. Protein: CASSSGGLAASTDTQYF.

The chain joins TRBV12-3 or TRBV12-4 to TRBJ1-5; D possibly corresponds to TRBD1 (6 bases). The CDR3 consists of 15 residues. V was trimmed by 5 bases and J by 3 bases, leaving 14 bases between them. Here the CDR3 reads CASSLTGAYNQPQHF. In nucleotides, the CDR3 is TGTGCCAGCAGTCTCACGGGGGCCTACAATCAGCCCCAGCATTTT.

The rearrangement joins TRBV10-3 to TRBJ2-1; no definite D call. V lost 4 bases and J lost 13, with 11 bases in between. Germline assignment: CDR1 ENHRY and CDR2 SYGVKD. This CDR3 region has 11 residues. CDR3 residues: CAISASSEQFF. The CDR3 nucleotides are TGTGCCATCAGTGCTTCTAGTGAACAGTTCTTC.

The table lists this clonotype with a few counts. The chain has TRBV4-1 and TRBJ2-5; D remains unclear. The DNA matches TRBJ2-7 better at its end, which makes the J call doubtful. The CDR3 loop spans 16 amino acids. The germline V gene encodes CDR1 MGHRA and CDR2 YSYEKL. CDR3 sequence reads: CASSQDRTNPRDEQYF. CDR3 DNA sequence: TGCGCCAGCAGCCAAGACAGGACGAACCCTCGCGACGAGCAGTACTTC.

In this sample, this clonotype turned up many times. The chain employs TRBV13 and TRBJ2-3; D unresolved. The CDR3 totals 14 residues. The V gene's germline CDR1 is PRHDT and CDR2 FYEKMQ (reference sequence). Deletions cut 4 bases from V and 0 bases from J, with 8 bases between. The CDR3 DNA reads TGTGCCAGCAGCTCCGGATTCAGCACAGATACGCAGTATTTT. Amino acids: CASSSGFSTDTQYF.

The sample holds a few counts of this clonotype. The gene calls are TRBV29-1 and TRBJ2-1; 14 nucleotides line up with TRBD2. CDR3 length: 14 residues. From germline, CDR1 is SQVTM and CDR2 ANQGSEA. V gave up 6 bases and J gave up 9 bases; unmatched junction bases: 7. CDR3 loop: CSVKGLAGDTEQFF. As DNA, the CDR3 is TGCAGCGTGAAGGGACTAGCGGGGGACACTGAGCAGTTCTTC.

V and J are TRBV20-1 and TRBJ2-1, with no clear D. The germline V gene has CDR1 DFQATT and CDR2 SNEGSKA (reference sequence). This CDR3 has 12 amino acids. V shed 1 base and J shed 10 bases, with 11 bases lying between them. This chain's CDR3 is CSARGGTGEQFF. CDR3 nucleotide sequence: TGCAGTGCTAGAGGGGGAACCGGCGAGCAGTTCTTC.

This clonotype was counted between two and nine times. The chain is built from TRBV15 and TRBJ1-1; D is undetermined. Germline CDR1 reads LNHNV; CDR2 reads YYDKDF (reference sequence). V was cut by 0 bases and J by 3 bases, with 14 bases left in between. The CDR3 loop spans 16 amino acids. The CDR3 DNA reads as TGTGCCACCAGCAGAGATATCCCGGCCTTTTACACTGAAGCTTTCTTT. Encoded protein: CATSRDIPAFYTEAFF.

This clonotype has only a few counts. The rearrangement links TRBV5-1 to TRBJ1-1; D remains ambiguous. The V gene's germline CDR1 is SGHRS and CDR2 YFSETQ. V was trimmed by 4 bases and J by 5 bases, leaving 12 bases between them. The CDR3 length is 13 residues. The CDR3 nucleotides are TGCGCCAGCAGCAACGGACCCGGGACTGAAGCTTTCTTT. This sequence encodes CASSNGPGTEAFF.

This clonotype has a handful of counts. The rearrangement joins TRBV9 to TRBJ2-7; 8 bases align to TRBD2. Germline V gene sequence: CDR1 SGDLS, CDR2 YYNGEE. V was clipped by 4 bases and J by 1 base; unmatched bases: 7. The CDR3 contains 15 residues. The CDR3 sequence is CASSPWTSPSYEQYF. The CDR3 region has the DNA TGTGCCAGCAGCCCCTGGACTAGCCCGTCCTACGAGCAGTACTTC.

This clonotype has more than one count but fewer than ten. This chain links TRBV7-8 with TRBJ2-1; tentatively, D is TRBD1 or TRBD2 (5 bases each). Trimming pared 4 bases from V and 4 bases from J, leaving 14 bases between. The germline V gene encodes CDR1 SGHVS and CDR2 FQNEAQ. The CDR3 runs 15 residues. CDR3 sequence (DNA): TGTGCCAGCAGCTCGGGACGTCCGCCTTACAATGAGCAGTTCTTC. This encodes CASSSGRPPYNEQFF. Full variable domain (outside the CDR3, taken from reference TRBV7-8 and TRBJ2-1): GAGVSQSPRYKVAKRGQDVALRCDPISGHVSLFWYQQALGQGPEFLTYFQNEAQLDKSGLPSDRFFAERPEGSVSTLKIQRTQQEDSAVYLCASSSGRPPYNEQFFGPGTRLTVL.

V and J are TRBV24-1 and TRBJ2-2; 11 bases are a match to TRBD2. This CDR3 region has 14 residues. Germline assignment: CDR1 KGHDR and CDR2 SFDVKD. The V gene end was trimmed by 9 bases and the J gene end by 4 bases; junction bases not matched to a gene: 3. The CDR3 nucleotides are TGTGCCACCGGGGGGACTAGCGGCACCGGGGAGCTGTTTTTT. It yields the protein CATGGTSGTGELFF.